This entry describes one TCR beta chain. The CDR3 is 13 residues long. The V and J ends lost 2 bases and 2 bases respectively, with 9 bases between them. CDR1 is SQVTM, CDR2 ANQGSEA, per germline. Using RNA transcripts as the source, TCR beta CDR3 regions were amplified. The TCR CDR3 first-round RT-PCR relied on the HTBI primer set. TCRdb reprocessed the multiplex PCR reads via MiXCR and lists one record per CDR3 protein. The sample lists about 610,000 distinct CDR3 sequences; around 16% were seen once. The entry originates in a study of T cells in Graves' hyperthyroidism and ophthalmopathy. The overall study: Blood from the periphery was taken at initial diagnosis, before any treatment.

The clonotype originates from a woman in her forties with Graves' ophthalmopathy. The sequenced sample was blood. This chain links TRBV29-1 with TRBJ2-5, with TRBD1 as a possible D gene (6 bases). DNA of the CDR3: TGCAGCGTTGAATCGGACAGACAAGAGACCCAGTACTTC. Its protein is CSVESDRQETQYF.